This T cell receptor beta chain is drawn from a study of T cell clonality in common variable immunodeficiency. Study-level points and caveats: Common variable immunodeficiency TCR beta sequences reportedly had fewer deletions and N-nucleotide insertions. What drives increased CVID clonality needs T cell subpopulation sequencing.

Germline V gives CDR1 SGHRS, CDR2 YFSETQ. The CDR3 loop spans 16 amino acids. The V segment lost 4 bases and the J segment 1 base; nucleotides outside the gene matches: 10. Some clones are missing from TCRdb's copy, which holds only in-frame ones; the method was immunoSEQ multiplex PCR. The sample is made up of tens of thousands of clones, none counted only once. This clone turned up a few times. Its antigen is not identified. The read is 3 residues too short to cover the CDR3 end, so that end is filled in from the germline J gene. CVID subjects were around 16 female and around 28 male, aged about 8 to 65. CVID subjects were neither ill nor on immunomodulatory or immunosuppressive medication at sampling. Donors gave 5 to 8 ml heparinized peripheral whole blood.

Sequenced sample: peripheral blood mononuclear cells. This receptor was taken from a human donor with common variable immunodeficiency. This chain links TRBV5-1 with TRBJ2-5; 7 positions agree with TRBD2. CDR3 DNA (partial): TGCGCCAGCAGCCTCGGTGTCGGCGGGGGCCAAGAGACC. Its translation is CASSLGVGGGQET. The full CDR3 sequence reads CASSLGVGGGQETQYF.